The rows below give T cell receptor beta chains drawn from one sample of a study of blood T cell repertoires in COVID-19. The table came from immunoSEQ multiplex PCR; TCRdb's copy has only in-frame clones and leaves some out. The sample includes hundreds of thousands of clones, around 82% seen only once; the top ten take approximately 9%. Sequencing was done on a sample of peripheral blood. Receptors originate from a woman aged 45-65 years who had recovered from COVID-19. CDR3s include the opening cysteine and the closing phenylalanine or tryptophan. The D gene is left open where the match is weak. A clone size is listed for some rows: how often the clone was seen (once, few, many), or a class if it is expanded.

v_call	clone_size	d_call	j_call	cdr3_nt	cdr3_aa
TRBV7-9	-	-	TRBJ1-2	TGTGCCAGCAGCGGAACAGGGAGCCATGGTGGCTACACCTTC	CASSGTGSHGGYTF
TRBV4-3	-	-	TRBJ1-3	TGCGCCAGCAGCCAAGATTGGACTGCTACCTCGGGAAACACCATATATTTT	CASSQDWTATSGNTIYF
TRBV9	once	-	TRBJ2-7	TGTGCCAGCAGCGTCGGATTGGGACAAGAGTACGAGCAGTACTTC	CASSVGLGQEYEQYF
TRBV28	-	TRBD1	TRBJ2-3	TGTGCCAGCAGCCAACGACAGGGGCCCATCACAGATACGCAGTATTTT	CASSQRQGPITDTQYF
TRBV6-5	-	-	TRBJ1-2	TGTGCCAGCAGTTACTTCGCGAGGGATGACTATGGCTACACCTTC	CASSYFARDDYGYTF
TRBV28	-	-	TRBJ1-2	TGTGCCAGCAGTTCCTTTCCGACAGGTCACTATGGCTACACCTTC	CASSSFPTGHYGYTF
TRBV7-2	-	-	TRBJ1-6	TGTGCCAGCAGCTCTGGGACTTCCAGGCAACCCCTCCACTTT	CASSSGTSRQPLHF
TRBV28	-	-	TRBJ2-7	TGTGCCAGCACCCCGTTGGGGAGGTACGAGCAGTACTTC	CASTPLGRYEQYF
TRBV15	-	-	TRBJ1-5	TGTGCCACCAGCAGAGTAGTTGACAGCCTTAATCAGCCCCAGCATTTT	CATSRVVDSLNQPQHF
TRBV18	-	-	TRBJ2-5	TGTGCCAGCTCTCCCACTTCAGAGACCCAGTACTTC	CASSPTSETQYF
TRBV7-2	-	-	TRBJ2-2	TGTGCAGGCAGGGTAGTTCATAGGGACACCGGGGAGCTGTTTTTT	CAGRVVHRDTGELFF
TRBV19	-	-	TRBJ1-5	TGTGCCAGTAGTACCCGCGGGGACGGCAGAAATCAGCCCCAGCATTTT	CASSTRGDGRNQPQHF
TRBV19	-	-	TRBJ1-5	TGTGCCAGTAGTTACGGGGGTGGGGATCAGCCCCAGCATTTT	CASSYGGGDQPQHF
TRBV27	-	TRBD2	TRBJ2-5	TGTGCCAGCAGCCCGGCGGGGGGGCTGTCTCTAGAGACCCAGTACTTC	CASSPAGGLSLETQYF
TRBV7-2	-	TRBD2	TRBJ2-3	TGTGCCAGCAGCTTAGTTGCGGGGGGGGTCACAGATACGCAGTATTTT	CASSLVAGGVTDTQYF
TRBV7-9	-	TRBD2	TRBJ2-3	TGTGCCAGCAGCTTCGCTAGCGGATCCACAGATACGCAGTATTTT	CASSFASGSTDTQYF
TRBV4-3	-	-	TRBJ1-2	TGCGCCAGCAGCCAAGAGAGGAGGCCGCGCTATGGCTACACCTTC	CASSQERRPRYGYTF
TRBV6-1	-	-	TRBJ1-5	TGTGCCAGCAAACAGGCAGCAGGCAATCAGCCCCAGCATTTT	CASKQAAGNQPQHF
TRBV21-1	-	-	TRBJ2-7	TGTGCCAGCAGCACGACAATTAGCGGGGGCTCCTACGAGCAGTACTTC	CASSTTISGGSYEQYF
TRBV7-9	few	TRBD1	TRBJ2-7	TGTGCCAGCAGCTTTCGGACAGGGTACTCCTACGAGCAGTACTTC	CASSFRTGYSYEQYF
TRBV18	-	-	TRBJ2-7	TGTGCCAGCTCACCAGGAGCCTACGAGCAGTACTTC	CASSPGAYEQYF
TRBV7-2	-	TRBD2	TRBJ2-5	TGTGCCAGCAGCGTTTCTAGCGGGGAGACCCAGTACTTC	CASSVSSGETQYF
TRBV12-3/TRBV12-4	-	-	TRBJ2-1	TGTGCCAGCAGTTACAGGGCGATCGAGCAGTTCTTC	CASSYRAIEQFF
TRBV11-2	-	-	TRBJ2-2	TGTGCCAGCAGCCCTGGGGCTCTGAACACCGGGGAGCTGTTTTTT	CASSPGALNTGELFF
TRBV2	-	-	TRBJ2-5	TGTGCCAGCAGTGACCTGCGTGAGACCCAGTACTTC	CASSDLRETQYF
TRBV28	-	-	TRBJ1-2	TGTGCCAGCAACGGGGGGTCTTACTATGGCTACACCTTC	CASNGGSYYGYTF
TRBV19	-	-	TRBJ2-7	TGTGCCAGTAGCCCAGGCCAGGGGTCAACCTACGAGCAGTACTTC	CASSPGQGSTYEQYF